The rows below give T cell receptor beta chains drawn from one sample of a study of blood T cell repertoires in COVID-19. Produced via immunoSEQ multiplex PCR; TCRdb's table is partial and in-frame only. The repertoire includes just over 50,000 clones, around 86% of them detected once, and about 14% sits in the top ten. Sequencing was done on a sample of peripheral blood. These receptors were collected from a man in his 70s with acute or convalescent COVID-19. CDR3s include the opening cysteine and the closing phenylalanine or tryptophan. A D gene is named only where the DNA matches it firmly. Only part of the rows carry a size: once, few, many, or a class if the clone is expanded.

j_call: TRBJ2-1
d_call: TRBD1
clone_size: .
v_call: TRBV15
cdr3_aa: CAAGRGPYNEQFF
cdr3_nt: TGTGCCGCGGGCAGGGGGCCATACAATGAGCAGTTCTTC

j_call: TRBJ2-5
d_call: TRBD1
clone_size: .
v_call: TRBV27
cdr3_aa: CASSLVRGRETQYF
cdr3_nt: TGTGCCAGCAGTTTGGTCAGGGGGCGAGAGACCCAGTACTTC

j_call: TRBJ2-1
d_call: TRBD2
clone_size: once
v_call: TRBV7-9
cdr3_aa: CASSPRGGDEQFF
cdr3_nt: TGTGCCAGCAGCCCCCGGGGAGGGGATGAGCAGTTCTTC

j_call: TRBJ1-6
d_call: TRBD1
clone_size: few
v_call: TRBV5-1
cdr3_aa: CASSSGGGGSPLHF
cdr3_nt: TGCGCCAGCAGCTCAGGGGGCGGAGGTTCACCCCTCCACTTT

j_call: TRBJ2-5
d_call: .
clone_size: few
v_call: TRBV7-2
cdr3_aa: CASSSNPGKETQYF
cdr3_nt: TGTGCCAGCAGCTCAAACCCAGGGAAAGAGACCCAGTACTTC

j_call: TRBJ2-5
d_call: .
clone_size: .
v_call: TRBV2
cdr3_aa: CASIGRTAQETQYF
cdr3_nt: TGTGCCAGCATTGGTCGGACAGCCCAAGAGACCCAGTACTTC

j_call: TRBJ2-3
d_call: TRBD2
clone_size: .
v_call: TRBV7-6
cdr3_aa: CASSLRAGGYTDTQYF
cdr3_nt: TGTGCCAGCAGCTTGAGAGCGGGAGGGTACACAGATACGCAGTATTTT

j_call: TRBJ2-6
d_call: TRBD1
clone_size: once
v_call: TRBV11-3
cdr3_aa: CASSFRDRGNSGANVLTF
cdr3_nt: TGTGCCAGCAGCTTCCGGGACAGGGGAAACTCTGGGGCCAACGTCCTGACTTTC

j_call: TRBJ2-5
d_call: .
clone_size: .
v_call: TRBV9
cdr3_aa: CASSPGPGSQETQYF
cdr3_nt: TGTGCCAGCAGCCCTGGCCCAGGCTCCCAAGAGACCCAGTACTTC

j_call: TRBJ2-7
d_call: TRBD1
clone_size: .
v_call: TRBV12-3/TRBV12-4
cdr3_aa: CAIGQGGTYEQYF
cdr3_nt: TGTGCCATCGGACAGGGGGGCACCTACGAGCAGTACTTC

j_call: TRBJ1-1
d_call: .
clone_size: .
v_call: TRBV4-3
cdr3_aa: CASSQASRGINGEAFF
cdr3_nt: TGCGCCAGCAGCCAAGCTAGCAGGGGAATTAATGGTGAAGCTTTCTTT

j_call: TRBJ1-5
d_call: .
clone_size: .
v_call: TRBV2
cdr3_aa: CASRGQTGNQPQHF
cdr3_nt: TGTGCCAGCAGGGGTCAAACAGGAAATCAGCCCCAGCATTTT

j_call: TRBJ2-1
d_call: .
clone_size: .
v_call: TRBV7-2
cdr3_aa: CASSLMWDSYNEQFF
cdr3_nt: TGTGCCAGCAGCTTAATGTGGGACTCATACAATGAGCAGTTCTTC

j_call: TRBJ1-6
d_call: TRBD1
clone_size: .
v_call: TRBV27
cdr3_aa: CASSSPGQTNSPLHF
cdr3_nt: TGTGCCAGCAGTTCCCCGGGACAGACCAATTCACCCCTCCACTTT

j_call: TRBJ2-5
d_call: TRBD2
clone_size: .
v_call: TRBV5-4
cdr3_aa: CASSSTTSGQETQYF
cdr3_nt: TGTGCCAGCAGCTCCACGACTAGCGGCCAAGAGACCCAGTACTTC

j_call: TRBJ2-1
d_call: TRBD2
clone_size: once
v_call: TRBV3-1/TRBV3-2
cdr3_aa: CASSLGLAGPYNEQFF
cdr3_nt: TGTGCCAGCAGCCTGGGACTAGCGGGACCGTACAATGAGCAGTTCTTC

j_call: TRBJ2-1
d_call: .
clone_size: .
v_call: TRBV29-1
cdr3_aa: CSVDARGVPGHQHNEQFF
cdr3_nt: TGCAGCGTTGATGCCCGGGGGGTACCGGGACATCAGCACAATGAGCAGTTCTTC

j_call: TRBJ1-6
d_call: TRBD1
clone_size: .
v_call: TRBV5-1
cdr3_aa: CASSVDRGGNSPLHF
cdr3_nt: TGCGCCAGCAGCGTTGACAGGGGAGGAAATTCACCCCTCCACTTT

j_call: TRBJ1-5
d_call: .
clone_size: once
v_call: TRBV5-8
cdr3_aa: CASSLTYRRDQPQHF
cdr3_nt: TGTGCCAGCAGCTTAACATACAGGAGGGATCAGCCCCAGCATTTT

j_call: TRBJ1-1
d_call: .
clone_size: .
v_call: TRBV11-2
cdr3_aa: CASSLAGNLNTEAFF
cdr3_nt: TGTGCCAGCAGCTTGGCAGGGAACTTGAACACTGAAGCTTTCTTT

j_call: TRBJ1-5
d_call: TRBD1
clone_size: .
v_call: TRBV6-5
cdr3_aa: CASTDRVHNQPQHF
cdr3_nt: TGTGCCAGCACGGACAGGGTACACAATCAGCCCCAGCATTTT

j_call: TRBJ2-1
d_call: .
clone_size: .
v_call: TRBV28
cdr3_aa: CASSTSPRVDEQFF
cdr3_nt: TGTGCCAGCAGCACCTCACCCCGGGTCGATGAGCAGTTCTTC

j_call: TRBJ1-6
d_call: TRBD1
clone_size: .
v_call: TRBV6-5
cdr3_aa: CATRTGGTPLHF
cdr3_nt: TGTGCCACTCGGACAGGGGGAACACCCCTCCACTTT

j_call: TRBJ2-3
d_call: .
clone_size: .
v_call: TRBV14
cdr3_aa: CASSLTGSDTQYF
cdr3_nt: TGTGCCAGCAGCCTAACAGGGTCAGATACGCAGTATTTT

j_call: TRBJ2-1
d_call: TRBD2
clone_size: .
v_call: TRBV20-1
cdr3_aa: CSAYSGSQFF
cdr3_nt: TGCAGTGCTTATAGCGGGAGCCAGTTCTTC

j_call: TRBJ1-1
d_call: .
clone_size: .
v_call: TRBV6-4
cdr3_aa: CASSASPGTGSEAFF
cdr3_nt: TGTGCCAGCAGTGCCTCCCCGGGAACTGGATCTGAAGCTTTCTTT

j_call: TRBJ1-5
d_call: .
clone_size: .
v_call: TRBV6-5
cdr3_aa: CASRPTGTNQPQHF
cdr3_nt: TGTGCCAGCAGACCCACAGGGACCAATCAGCCCCAGCATTTT

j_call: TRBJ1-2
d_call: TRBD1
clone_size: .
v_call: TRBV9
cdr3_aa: CASSVGGVGGYYGYTF
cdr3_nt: TGTGCCAGCAGCGTAGGAGGTGTAGGGGGCTACTATGGCTACACCTTC

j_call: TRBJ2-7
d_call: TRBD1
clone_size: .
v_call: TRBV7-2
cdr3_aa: CASSFRRDRGQYEQYF
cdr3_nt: TGTGCCAGCAGCTTTCGCCGGGACAGGGGGCAGTACGAGCAGTACTTC

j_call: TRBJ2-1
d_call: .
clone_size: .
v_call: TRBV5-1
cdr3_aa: CASSFRQRKNRMKDNEQFF
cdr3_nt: TGCGCCAGCAGCTTCCGACAGAGAAAAAACCGAATGAAAGACAATGAGCAGTTCTTC

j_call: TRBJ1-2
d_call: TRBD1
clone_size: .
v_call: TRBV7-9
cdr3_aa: CASSLSTGEGYTF
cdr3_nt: TGTGCCAGCAGCTTGTCTACAGGGGAAGGCTACACCTTC

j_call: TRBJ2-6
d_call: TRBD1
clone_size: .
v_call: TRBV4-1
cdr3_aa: CASSQSGQGTGANVLTF
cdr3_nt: TGCGCCAGCAGCCAAAGTGGACAGGGCACTGGGGCCAACGTCCTGACTTTC

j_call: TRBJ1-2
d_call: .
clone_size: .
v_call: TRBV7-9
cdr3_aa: CASSRQGGNYGYTF
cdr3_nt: TGTGCCAGCAGCCGGCAGGGCGGAAACTATGGCTACACCTTC

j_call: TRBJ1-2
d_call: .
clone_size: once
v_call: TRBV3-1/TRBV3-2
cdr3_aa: CASSPVGEGLGYGYTF
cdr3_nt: TGTGCCAGCAGCCCCGTGGGGGAGGGGTTAGGCTATGGCTACACCTTC

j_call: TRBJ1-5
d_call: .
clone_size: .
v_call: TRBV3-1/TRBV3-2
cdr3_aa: CASSQDWTPNQPQHF
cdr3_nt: TGTGCCAGCAGCCAAGATTGGACACCCAATCAGCCCCAGCATTTT

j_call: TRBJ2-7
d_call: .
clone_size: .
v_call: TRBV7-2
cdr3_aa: CASRGAGAGPSMHF
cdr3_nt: TGTGCCAGCAGGGGGGCGGGAGCGGGCCCCTCTATGCACTTC

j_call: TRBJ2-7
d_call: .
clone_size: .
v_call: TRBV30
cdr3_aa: CAWSAAGGSISYEQYF
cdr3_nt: TGTGCCTGGAGCGCCGCAGGGGGGTCGATCTCCTACGAGCAGTACTTC

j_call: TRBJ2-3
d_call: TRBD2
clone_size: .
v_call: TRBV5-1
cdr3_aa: CASSKTLAGGPNTQYF
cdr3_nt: TGCGCCAGCAGCAAAACACTAGCGGGAGGGCCAAATACGCAGTATTTT

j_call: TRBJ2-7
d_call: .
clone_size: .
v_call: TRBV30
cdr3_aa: CAWKDKEFTTYEQYF
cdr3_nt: TGTGCCTGGAAGGACAAGGAGTTCACGACCTACGAGCAGTACTTC

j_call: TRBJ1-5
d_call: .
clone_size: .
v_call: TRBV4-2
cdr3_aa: CASSQARGGNGNQPQHF
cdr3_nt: TGTGCCAGCAGCCAAGCTCGGGGGGGGAATGGGAATCAGCCCCAGCATTTT

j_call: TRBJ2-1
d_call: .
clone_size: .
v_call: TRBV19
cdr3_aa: CASSIESGYEQFF
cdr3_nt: TGTGCCAGTAGTATAGAATCAGGGTATGAGCAGTTCTTC